Listed here are 8 T cell receptor beta chains from one sample, sequenced in a study of T cell responses to AZD1222 COVID-19 vaccine. TCRdb's table, derived via immunoSEQ multiplex PCR, lists solely in-frame clones and lacks some. The table lists 150,000 to 200,000 clones, approximately 91% of them singletons. The material sequenced was peripheral blood, taken 28 days after the second AZD1222 dose. These receptors all come from an adult who received the AZD1222 COVID-19 vaccine.

V gene TRBV18 combines with J gene TRBJ1-2; TRBD1 might be the D (5 bases). The CDR3 is 14 residues long. Trimming pared 2 bases from V and 2 bases from J, leaving 9 bases between. The germline V gene encodes CDR1 KGHSH and CDR2 LQKENI. The CDR3 DNA reads TGTGCCAGCTCACCAGTGGGGGTAAACTATGGCTACACCTTC. Its protein product is CASSPVGVNYGYTF.

The chain joins TRBV6-1 to TRBJ1-3; D is unclear. The CDR3 spans 17 residues. V lost 1 base and J lost 1, with 14 bases in between. Germline V gene lookup returns CDR1 MNHNS and CDR2 SASEGT. Here the CDR3 reads CASSEGFGGGSGNTIYF. CDR3 DNA: TGTGCCAGCAGTGAAGGGTTTGGTGGAGGGTCTGGAAACACCATATATTTT.

The gene calls are TRBV28 and TRBJ1-1; D unresolved. This CDR3 comprises 15 residues. Trimming left V 2 bases short and J 5 bases short, with 15 bases between. Germline V gene sequence: CDR1 MDHEN, CDR2 SYDVKM. The CDR3 loop is CASSLVRPRGTEAFF. CDR3 nucleotide sequence: TGTGCCAGCAGTTTAGTTCGACCCCGAGGGACTGAAGCTTTCTTT.

This clone was seen just once. The chain uses TRBV6-1 and TRBJ1-6; TRBD1 is a possible D gene (6 bases). Germline V gene lookup returns CDR1 MNHNS and CDR2 SASEGT. The CDR3 loop spans 15 amino acids. V lost 4 bases to trimming and J lost 11 bases, with 18 bases between them. The DNA for the CDR3 is TGTGCCAGCAGTGCAGCGGACAGCCTGAAGGCACCCCTCCACTTT. Its translation is CASSAADSLKAPLHF.

The chain employs TRBV10-3 and TRBJ1-2; D is possibly TRBD1 (6 bases). Germline loops: CDR1 ENHRY, CDR2 SYGVKD. Trimming took off 2 bases at V and 4 bases at J, with 14 bases between the two ends. The CDR3 is 15 amino acids. CDR3 sequence reads: CAISERGDTLYGYTF. DNA of the CDR3: TGTGCCATCAGTGAGAGAGGGGACACACTCTATGGCTACACCTTC.

The DNA of the CDR3 is TGTGCCAGCAGCCAATTTCCGGTTTGGAACACTGAAGCTTTCTTT. As protein: CASSQFPVWNTEAFF. J is TRBJ1-1 and V is TRBV3-1 (or the pseudogene TRBV3-2); D remains unclear. V shed 2 bases and J shed 1 base, with 11 bases lying between them. Germline assignment: CDR1 LGHDT and CDR2 YNNKEL (reference sequence). This CDR3 has 15 residues.

The rearrangement uses TRBV6-4 and TRBJ1-1; TRBD1 might be the D (6 bases). Germline CDR1 reads MRHNA; CDR2 reads SNTAGT. The CDR3 has 17 amino acids. V lost 10 bases and J 5 bases, leaving 29 bases between the germline ends. Here the CDR3 reads CAIHSVGPKEGGTEAFF. The CDR3 nucleotides are TGTGCCATCCATAGTGTGGGGCCCAAAGAGGGGGGGACTGAAGCTTTCTTT.

V and J are TRBV27 and TRBJ2-7, with 10 bases lining up with TRBD2. Germline loops: CDR1 MNHEY, CDR2 SMNVEV (reference sequence). Trimming took 7 bases from V and 4 from J; bases not matched to a gene: 10. The CDR3 has 15 residues. In nucleotides, the CDR3 is TGTGCCAGCAAATCACTAGCGGGGAAGACTTACGAGCAGTACTTC. It yields the protein CASKSLAGKTYEQYF.